The 26 T cell receptor beta chains in this list originate from one sample, sequenced in a study of human T cells and chemical hapten exposure. As for time point: pre-sensitization, week 0. Treatment described: therapeutic diphenylcyclopropenone sensitization with weekly scalp DPC. TCRdb used MiXCR to reprocess the RACE reads, holding one entry per CDR3 protein. The data show around 120,000 distinct CDR3 sequences, 13% seen once. The specimen comprised whole blood, sampled in connection with sensitization to the hapten diphenylcyclopropenone (DPC). Receptors originate from a woman in her late teens or twenties with alopecia areata. Some clones in this sample may be carry-over from other donors' samples.

This clonotype appeared a few times. The rearrangement links TRBV28 to TRBJ2-3; D may be TRBD2 (5 bases). In germline, CDR1 is MDHEN, CDR2 SYDVKM. The V and J ends lost 8 bases and 5 bases respectively, with 14 bases between them. The CDR3 runs to 13 residues. CDR3 DNA sequence: TGTGCCAGCTCCCCAGCGGATAGAGATACGCAGTATTTT. Translation: CASSPADRDTQYF.

This clonotype was picked up many times. V and J are TRBV7-8 and TRBJ2-7; D is ambiguous. Per the germline V gene, CDR1 is SGHVS and CDR2 is FQNEAQ. The CDR3 is 13 residues long. With 5 bases removed from V and 9 bases from J, the gap between germline ends came to 17 bases. CDR3 DNA: TGTGCCAGCAGCCAAGACCCCCCCGGTGCGCAGTACTTC. Encoded protein: CASSQDPPGAQYF.

The J gene is TRBJ2-1, the V gene TRBV6-5; unclear D gene. The CDR3 extends over 16 amino acids. V lost 4 bases and J lost 0, with 13 bases in between. CDR1 MNHEY and CDR2 SVGAGI come from the germline V gene. The CDR3 is CASSSLVGLSYNEQFF. CDR3 nucleotides: TGTGCCAGCAGTTCTTTGGTGGGTCTCTCCTACAATGAGCAGTTCTTC.

There are a few counts of this clonotype. The chain employs TRBV20-1 and TRBJ2-7, with 15 bases that match TRBD2. There are 17 residues in the CDR3. J was trimmed by 4 bases and V by 2 bases; bases with no gene match: 9. Germline lookup yields CDR1 DFQATT and CDR2 SNEGSKA (reference sequence). The CDR3 nucleotides are TGCAGTGCTAGACCGACTAAGGGACTAGCGGGGGGTTACGAGCAGTACTTC. Protein sequence: CSARPTKGLAGGYEQYF.

The CDR3 loop is CASSPNRASYEQYF. Here the CDR3 DNA reads TGTGCCAGCAGCCCAAATCGAGCCTCCTACGAGCAGTACTTC. The chain recombines TRBV2 with TRBJ2-7, with D unresolved. Trimming left V 6 bases short and J 0 bases short, with 12 bases between. This CDR3 spans 14 amino acids. The germline CDR1 and CDR2 sequences are SNHLY and FYNNEI.

There are many counts of this clonotype. No DNA is shown, since the ends of the CDR3 on it are uncertain; the CDR3 is the one TCRdb lists. V is TRBV12-3 or TRBV12-4 and J is TRBJ1-1. The CDR3 length equals 13 residues, ends included. This chain's CDR3 is CASSSSTDTEAFF.

Written as DNA, the CDR3 is TGCGCCAGCAGCCAAGATGGGTTTCGGGGGCAAGAGCAGTTCTTC. Translated: CASSQDGFRGQEQFF. The chain recombines TRBV4-3 with TRBJ2-1; D may be TRBD1 or TRBD2 (6 bases each). The germline V gene encodes CDR1 LGHNA and CDR2 YSLEER. V was shortened by 0 bases and J by 10 bases, with 16 bases between the two germline ends. The length of the CDR3 is 15 residues.

This clonotype showed up many times. The chain carries TRBV28 and TRBJ1-3, with D perhaps matching TRBD1 (5 bases). Germline assignment: CDR1 MDHEN and CDR2 SYDVKM. V lost 3 bases and J 0 bases, leaving 12 bases between the germline ends. This CDR3 region has 16 residues. The CDR3 protein is CASSLGGLSSGNTIYF. CDR3 in DNA: TGTGCCAGCAGTTTGGGGGGACTGAGCTCTGGAAACACCATATATTTT. Full variable domain (rest looked up from reference TRBV28 and TRBJ1-3): DVKVTQSSRYLVKRTGEKVFLECVQDMDHENMFWYRQDPGLGLRLIYFSYDVKMKEKGDIPEGYSVSREKKERFSLILESASTNQTSMYLCASSLGGLSSGNTIYFGEGSWLTVV.

This clonotype was found many times. The CDR3 protein is CASSDGARSSYEQYF. The CDR3 DNA follows: TGTGCCAGCAGCGATGGGGCTCGGAGCTCCTACGAGCAGTACTTC. V and J are TRBV7-2 and TRBJ2-7; D possibly corresponds to TRBD1 (5 bases). This CDR3 has 15 residues. The V gene's germline CDR1 is SGHTA and CDR2 FQGNSA. The germline V and J ends were trimmed by 5 bases and 0 bases, with 14 bases remaining between them.

A few counts support this clonotype. The chain is built from TRBV7-3 and TRBJ2-5; TRBD2 matches at 10 bases. The CDR3 extends over 15 amino acids. Germline V lookup: CDR1 SGHTA, CDR2 FQGTGA. Germline trimming cut 2 bases from V and 3 bases from J; bases unmatched to any gene: 3. CDR3 protein: CASSLSTSGKETQYF. The DNA for the CDR3 is TGTGCCAGCAGCTTATCCACTAGCGGGAAAGAGACCCAGTACTTC.

CDR3 in amino acids: CASSSPMTGELFF. As DNA, the CDR3 is TGTGCCAGCAGCTCCCCTATGACCGGGGAGCTGTTTTTT. The chain links TRBV7-2 to TRBJ2-2; D is unresolved. CDR3 size: 13 residues. Germline V gives CDR1 SGHTA, CDR2 FQGNSA. Trimming stripped 4 bases from V and 5 bases from J, with 8 bases between.

The chain couples TRBV7-2 to TRBJ1-1; D might be TRBD1 (5 bases). Trimming took 5 bases from V and 5 from J, leaving 15 bases between them. Germline CDR1 and CDR2: SGHTA and FQGNSA. The length of the CDR3 is 14 residues. The CDR3 DNA follows: TGTGCCAGCAGCCCCAGGGCAGGGAGGACTGAAGCTTTCTTT. Its translation: CASSPRAGRTEAFF.

The gene calls are TRBV28 and TRBJ2-7; tentatively, D is TRBD1 or TRBD2 (5 bases each). The CDR3 is 15 residues long. Deletions cut 8 bases from V and 6 bases from J, with 23 bases between. Germline assignment: CDR1 MDHEN and CDR2 SYDVKM. CDR3 sequence reads: CASGLGTGPLFEQYF. The CDR3 coding sequence is TGTGCCAGCGGCCTAGGGACCGGGCCCCTCTTCGAGCAGTACTTC.

This clonotype was seen more than once but under ten times. The chain employs TRBV19 and TRBJ2-2; no firm D call. Germline-derived CDR1 and CDR2 are LNHDA and SQIVND (reference sequence). The CDR3 is 14 amino acids. V lost 0 bases, J lost 11 bases, and 13 bases lay in between. The CDR3 spells CASSIDGPSNELFF. Written as DNA, the CDR3 is TGTGCCAGTAGTATAGACGGACCTTCGAATGAGCTGTTTTTT.

In this sample, this clonotype turned up many times. The chain's CDR3 is CASREQGASNQPQHF. The CDR3 DNA reads TGTGCCAGCAGAGAACAGGGGGCAAGCAATCAGCCCCAGCATTTT. This rearrangement joins TRBV2 to TRBJ1-5; 9 bases line up with TRBD1. Germline trimming cut 6 bases from V and 1 base from J; bases unmatched to any gene: 4. In germline, CDR1 is SNHLY, CDR2 FYNNEI. This CDR3 has 15 amino acids.

This clonotype was picked up many times. The V and J genes are TRBV7-2 and TRBJ1-4; D remains unclear. The CDR3 length is 13 residues. CDR1 is SGHTA and CDR2 is FQGNSA in the germline V gene. V lost 5 bases to trimming and J lost 4 bases, with 8 bases between them. The DNA for the CDR3 is TGTGCCAGCAGCCCGTGGGGTAATGAAAAACTGTTTTTT. It translates to CASSPWGNEKLFF.

V is TRBV12-5 and J is TRBJ1-5; D unresolved. The germline CDR1 and CDR2 sequences are LGHNT and FRNRAP. V lost 4 bases and J 0 bases, leaving 1 base between the germline ends. The CDR3 consists of 12 residues. Written as DNA, the CDR3 is TGTGCTAGTGGTTATAGCAATCAGCCCCAGCATTTT. This encodes CASGYSNQPQHF.

The chain links TRBV6-2 or TRBV6-3 to TRBJ2-7; no reliable D call. Between the trimmed V and J ends, which lost 2 bases and 0 bases, there was a span of 8 bases. Germline V CDR1 and CDR2: MNHEY, SVGEGT. This CDR3 comprises 14 residues. This chain's CDR3 is CASSYQDFSYEQYF. DNA for the CDR3: TGTGCCAGCAGTTACCAAGACTTCTCCTACGAGCAGTACTTC.

This clonotype has a handful of counts. In DNA, the CDR3 is TGTGCCAGCAGCTTAGTTTACCGGGGCAACGAGCAGTACTTC. Its translation is CASSLVYRGNEQYF. The chain couples TRBV11-2 to TRBJ2-7; D is possibly TRBD1 or TRBD2 (5 bases each). The CDR3 has 14 residues. V was clipped by 1 base and J by 5 bases, with 12 bases between them. Germline V CDR1 and CDR2: SGHAT, FQNNGV.

This clonotype was found a few times. The J gene is TRBJ2-7, the V gene TRBV18, with D perhaps matching TRBD2 (6 bases). This CDR3 region has 14 residues. Germline lookup yields CDR1 KGHSH and CDR2 LQKENI. The V gene lost 5 bases and the J gene lost 6 bases, with 17 bases spanning the gap. CDR3 coding DNA: TGTGCCAGCTCATCACGGGACTCTCCGGGCGAGCAGTACTTC. This gives the protein CASSSRDSPGEQYF.

This clonotype was recorded a few times. The rearrangement links TRBV6-5 to TRBJ2-7; 7 nucleotides align to TRBD1. There are 13 residues in the CDR3. Germline V gives CDR1 MNHEY, CDR2 SVGAGI. V dropped 10 bases and J dropped 1; count of bases not matched to a gene: 7. The CDR3 sequence is CATHRDSSYEQYF. DNA for the CDR3: TGTGCCACCCATCGGGACAGTTCCTACGAGCAGTACTTC.

This chain connects TRBV7-9 to TRBJ2-1, with TRBD2 as a possible D gene (6 bases). The CDR3 runs to 14 residues. Germline CDR1 reads SEHNR; CDR2 reads FQNEAQ (reference sequence). V was clipped by 1 base and J by 7 bases, with 11 bases between them. The CDR3 protein is CASSLDASVNEQFF. The CDR3 nucleotides read TGTGCCAGCAGCTTAGATGCTAGCGTGAATGAGCAGTTCTTC. The complete variable domain, with remaining parts taken from reference TRBV7-9 and TRBJ2-1, reads DTGVSQNPRHKITKRGQNVTFRCDPISEHNRLYWYRQTLGQGPEFLTYFQNEAQLEKSRLLSDRFSAERPKGSFSTLEIQRTEQGDSAMYLCASSLDASVNEQFFGPGTRLTVL.

This clonotype came up a few times. The gene calls are TRBV11-3 and TRBJ2-2, with a weak D call TRBD2 (7 bases). Trimming took 2 bases from V and 4 from J, leaving 23 bases between them. This CDR3 spans 19 amino acids. Germline V gene data show CDR1 as SGHNT and CDR2 as YENEEA. The DNA for the CDR3 is TGTGCCAGCAGCTTAAATTTGGTTCCGGGGGGCGCAGGCACCGGGGAGCTGTTTTTT. This encodes CASSLNLVPGGAGTGELFF.

CDR3 bases: TGTGCCAGCAGTTACTCGTTGCGGACAGGGCGTACTGAGCAGTTCTTC. Translating gives CASSYSLRTGRTEQFF. V and J are TRBV6-5 and TRBJ2-1; 8 bases are shared with TRBD1. Germline CDR1 reads MNHEY; CDR2 reads SVGAGI. The CDR3 consists of 16 residues. V dropped 0 bases and J dropped 9; count of bases not matched to a gene: 10.

This clonotype was observed at least ten times. The V gene is TRBV11-2, the J gene TRBJ1-1, with D tentatively TRBD1 (5 bases). V was shortened by 0 bases and J by 7 bases, with 12 bases between the two germline ends. In germline, CDR1 is SGHAT, CDR2 FQNNGV. The CDR3 has 14 residues. The CDR3 loop reads CASSLDRPRDEAFF. Written as DNA, the CDR3 is TGTGCCAGCAGCTTAGATCGGCCCAGGGATGAAGCTTTCTTT.

This clonotype has ten or more counts. The J gene is TRBJ2-5, the V gene TRBV28; D might be TRBD1 or TRBD2, each matching 5 bases. V was clipped by 6 bases and J by 2 bases, with 22 bases between them. This CDR3 spans 17 amino acids. Germline V gene data show CDR1 as MDHEN and CDR2 as SYDVKM. The CDR3 reads CASRILLRGRSQETQYF. Here the CDR3 DNA reads TGTGCCAGCAGAATACTTTTAAGGGGACGGTCACAAGAGACCCAGTACTTC.